This entry lists 8 T cell receptor beta chains sequenced from one sample in a study of tumor-infiltrating lymphocytes in primary liver carcinoma. With a constant-region primer, TCR beta cDNA was made from approximately 510 ng of total RNA. A slightly modified ARM-PCR protocol with three nested multiplex PCR rounds produced these TCR beta libraries. Investigators reported that the first two PCR rounds, at about 11 cycles each, used TRBV1-TRBV30 forward primers with a C-beta reverse primer. MiXCR was run by TCRdb on the multiplex PCR reads, yielding one entry per CDR3 protein. The sample shows approximately 330,000 distinct CDR3 sequences, 65% of them seen only once. RNA was extracted from whole blood without cell sorting, alongside germline DNA. Material for sequencing was peripheral blood. The receptor source for this set is a man aged 40-49 years with primary liver carcinoma and hepatitis B virus infection.

A remark on this clonotype: Germline and junction disagree at one end, which may indicate a read error. V usage is TRBV6-5 and J usage is TRBJ1-5; D not resolved. CDR3 size: 13 residues. Per the germline V gene, CDR1 is MNHEY and CDR2 is SVGAGI. CDR3: CAGSYSKGQPQHF. The CDR3, as DNA: TGTGCCGGCAGTTACTCGAAGGGTCAGCCCCAGCATTTT.

To note about this clonotype: Mismatch with germline at one junction end may stem from a read error. The chain combines TRBV11-2 with TRBJ2-2; 7 bases line up with TRBD2. Germline V CDR1 and CDR2: SGHAT, FQNNGV. The CDR3 contains 15 residues. The CDR3 region is CANSKRGLITGELLF. The CDR3 DNA is TGTGCCAACAGCAAAAGGGGACTAATAACCGGGGAGCTGCTTTTT.

The chain recombines TRBV28 with TRBJ1-2; D is unclear. The germline V gene encodes CDR1 MDHEN and CDR2 SYDVKM. This CDR3 spans 13 amino acids. The ends were cut back, 6 bases at V and 4 bases at J, with 12 bases in the middle. This CDR3 is CASSDDGFYGYTF. In DNA form, the CDR3 reads TGTGCCAGCAGCGACGATGGATTCTATGGCTACACCTTC.

The chain uses TRBV5-6 and TRBJ2-3; TRBD2 matches 9 bases. The CDR3 length is 19 residues. Losses at the gene ends were 0 bases for V and 3 bases for J; bases not matched to a gene: 14. CDR1 is SGHDT, CDR2 YYEEEE, per germline. The DNA of the CDR3 is TGTGCCAGCAGCTTGGATTGGTCTAGCGGGACCCGATCTACAGATACGCAGTATTTT. It is translated as CASSLDWSSGTRSTDTQYF. The variable domain in full, completed from reference TRBV5-6 and TRBJ2-3, reads DAGVTQSPTHLIKTRGQQVTLRCSPKSGHDTVSWYQQALGQGPQFIFQYYEEEERQRGNFPDRFSGHQFPNYSSELNVNALLLGDSALYLCASSLDWSSGTRSTDTQYFGPGTRLTVL.

This CDR3 reads CASNHRWVSYNEQFF. For the CDR3, the DNA is TGTGCCAGCAACCACCGATGGGTCTCATACAATGAGCAGTTCTTC. V usage is TRBV12-3 or TRBV12-4 and J usage is TRBJ2-1; D call uncertain. This CDR3 spans 15 amino acids. Deletions cut 7 bases from V and 4 bases from J, with 17 bases between.

About this clonotype: The conserved closing phenylalanine or tryptophan is absent in this CDR3, likely reflecting a read error. The genes are TRBV5-4 and TRBJ2-1; 8 bases line up with TRBD2. This CDR3 region has 12 residues. Germline V CDR1 and CDR2: SGHNT, YYREEE (reference sequence). The J segment lost 10 bases and the V segment lost 4 bases, leaving 4 bases of the junction unmatched. CDR3 sequence (DNA): TGTGCCAGCAGCCGCACTAGCGGAGAGCAGTTCCTC. Translating it yields CASSRTSGEQFL.

This clonotype was recorded many times. This chain joins TRBV4-1 and TRBJ2-5; 12 bases align to TRBD2. Germline V CDR1 and CDR2: MGHRA, YSYEKL. The CDR3 covers 18 residues. The J segment lost 3 bases and the V segment lost 0 bases, leaving 8 bases of the junction unmatched. As DNA, the CDR3 is TGCGCCAGCAGCCAAGATCTAGCGGGAGGGCCCGCAAAAGAGACCCAGTACTTC. Translating gives CASSQDLAGGPAKETQYF.

In this sample, this clonotype turned up many times. J is TRBJ2-5 and V is TRBV11-2; 11 bases are shared with TRBD1. J was trimmed by 5 bases and V by 5 bases; bases with no gene match: 7. The V gene's germline CDR1 is SGHAT and CDR2 FQNNGV. CDR3 length: 15 amino acids. The CDR3 region is CASSDGTGGGETQYF. DNA of the CDR3: TGTGCCAGCAGCGACGGGACAGGGGGTGGGGAGACCCAGTACTTC. Together with reference TRBV11-2 and TRBJ2-5, the CDR3 gives the full variable domain: EAGVAQSPRYKIIEKRQSVAFWCNPISGHATLYWYQQILGQGPKLLIQFQNNGVVDDSQLPKDRFSAERLKGVDSTLKIQPAKLEDSAVYLCASSDGTGGGETQYFGPGTRLLVL.